Sequencing of this T cell receptor beta chain was carried out in a study of glioma-infiltrating T cells. This clonotype was observed at least ten times. Germline V CDR1 and CDR2: SGHNT, YENEEA. V was shortened by 3 bases and J by 10 bases, with 22 bases between the two germline ends. The CDR3 sequence is 16 residues long. Amplification of TCR alpha and beta CDR3 regions from RNA used iRepertoire nested multiplex PCR. A single record per CDR3 protein comes from TCRdb applying MiXCR to the multiplex PCR reads. This sample has approximately 40,000 distinct CDR3 sequences; 20% to 25% occur once, and the top ten carry approximately 6.4%.

The source is a human donor with low-grade glioma or glioblastoma, undergoing nonglioma brain surgery, or in good health (not recorded which). Source material: glioma tissue, nonneoplastic brain tissue, or PBMCs (not recorded which). V is TRBV11-3 and J is TRBJ2-1, with a tentative D call TRBD2 (5 bases). For the CDR3, the DNA is TGTGCCAGCAGCTTGGGGATCGAGGGCCCCTGGGGAGAGCAGTTCTTC. Residues: CASSLGIEGPWGEQFF.